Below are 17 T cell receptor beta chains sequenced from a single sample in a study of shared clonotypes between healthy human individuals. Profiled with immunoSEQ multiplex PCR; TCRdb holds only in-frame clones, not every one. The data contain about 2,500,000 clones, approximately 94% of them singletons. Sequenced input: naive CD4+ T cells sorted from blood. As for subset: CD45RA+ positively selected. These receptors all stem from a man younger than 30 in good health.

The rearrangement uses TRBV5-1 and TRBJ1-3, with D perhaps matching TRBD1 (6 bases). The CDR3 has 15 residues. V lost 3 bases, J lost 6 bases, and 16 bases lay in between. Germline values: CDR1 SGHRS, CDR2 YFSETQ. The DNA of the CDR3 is TGCGCCAGCAGCTCCCAACAGGGCTCCCCAAACACCATATATTTT. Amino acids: CASSSQQGSPNTIYF.

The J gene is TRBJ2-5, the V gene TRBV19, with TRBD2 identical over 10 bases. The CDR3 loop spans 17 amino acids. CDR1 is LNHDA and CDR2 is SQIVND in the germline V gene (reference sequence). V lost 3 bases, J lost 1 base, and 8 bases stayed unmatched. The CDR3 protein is CASSIQGLADFQETQYF. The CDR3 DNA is TGTGCCAGTAGTATTCAAGGACTAGCGGACTTCCAAGAGACCCAGTACTTC. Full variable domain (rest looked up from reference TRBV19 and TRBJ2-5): DGGITQSPKYLFRKEGQNVTLSCEQNLNHDAMYWYRQDPGQGLRLIYYSQIVNDFQKGDIAEGYSVSREKKESFPLTVTSAQKNPTAFYLCASSIQGLADFQETQYFGPGTRLLVL.

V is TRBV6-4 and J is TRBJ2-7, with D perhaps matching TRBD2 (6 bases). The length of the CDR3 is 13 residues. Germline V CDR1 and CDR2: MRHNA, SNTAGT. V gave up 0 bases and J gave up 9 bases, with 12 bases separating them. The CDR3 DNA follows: TGTGCCAGCAGTGACTCCCGCAAGGAGGGGCAGTACTTC. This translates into CASSDSRKEGQYF.

CDR3 residues: CASSRGGTGGTEAFF. The CDR3 DNA reads as TGTGCCAGCAGCCGAGGGGGGACAGGGGGCACTGAAGCTTTCTTT. V is TRBV28 and J is TRBJ1-1, with 11 bases aligning to TRBD1. The CDR3 length is 15 residues. The junction had 7 bases not matched to a gene; V was cut back by 6 bases and J by 4 bases. The V gene's germline CDR1 is MDHEN and CDR2 SYDVKM.

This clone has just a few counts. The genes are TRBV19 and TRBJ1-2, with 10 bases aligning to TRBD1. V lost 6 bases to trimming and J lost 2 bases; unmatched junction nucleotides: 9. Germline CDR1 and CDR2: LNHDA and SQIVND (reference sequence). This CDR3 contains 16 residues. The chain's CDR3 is CASRRVSGQGNYGYTF. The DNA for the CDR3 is TGTGCCAGTAGGCGAGTATCGGGACAGGGGAACTATGGCTACACCTTC.

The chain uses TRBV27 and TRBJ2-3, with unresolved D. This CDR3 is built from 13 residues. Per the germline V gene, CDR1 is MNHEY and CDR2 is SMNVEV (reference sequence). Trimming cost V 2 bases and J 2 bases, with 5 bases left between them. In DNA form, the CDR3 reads TGTGCCAGCAGTTTACGGGTCACAGATACGCAGTATTTT. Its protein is CASSLRVTDTQYF.

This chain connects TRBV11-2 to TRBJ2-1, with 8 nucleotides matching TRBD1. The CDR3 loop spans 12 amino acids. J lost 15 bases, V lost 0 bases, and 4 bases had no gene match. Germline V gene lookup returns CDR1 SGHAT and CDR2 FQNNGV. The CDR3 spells CASSLEDRVPFF. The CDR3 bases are TGTGCCAGCAGCTTAGAGGACAGGGTCCCGTTCTTC.

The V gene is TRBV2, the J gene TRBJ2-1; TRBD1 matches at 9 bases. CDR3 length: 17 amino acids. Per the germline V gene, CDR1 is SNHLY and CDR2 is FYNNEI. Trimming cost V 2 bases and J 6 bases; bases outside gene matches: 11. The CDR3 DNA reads TGTGCCAGCAGTGAATGGGACAGGGCAAGCGTTCTCAATGAGCAGTTCTTC. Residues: CASSEWDRASVLNEQFF.

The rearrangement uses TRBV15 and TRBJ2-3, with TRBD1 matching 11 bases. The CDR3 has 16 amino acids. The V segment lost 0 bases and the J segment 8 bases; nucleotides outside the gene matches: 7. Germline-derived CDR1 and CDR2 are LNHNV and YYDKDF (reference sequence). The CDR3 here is CATSRDPGQGVGTQYF. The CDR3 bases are TGTGCCACCAGCAGAGACCCGGGACAGGGGGTCGGTACGCAGTATTTT.

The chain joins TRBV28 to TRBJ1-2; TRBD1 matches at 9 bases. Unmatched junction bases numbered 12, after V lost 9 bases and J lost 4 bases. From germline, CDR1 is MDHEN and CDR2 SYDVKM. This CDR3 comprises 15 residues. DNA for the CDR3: TGTGCCAGTTATACTACAGGGGGCGTCCTCTATGGCTACACCTTC. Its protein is CASYTTGGVLYGYTF.

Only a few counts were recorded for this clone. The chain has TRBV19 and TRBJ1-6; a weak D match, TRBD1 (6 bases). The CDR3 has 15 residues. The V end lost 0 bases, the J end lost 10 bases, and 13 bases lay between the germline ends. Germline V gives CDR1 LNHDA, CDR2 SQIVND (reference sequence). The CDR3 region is CASSIDEGGGSPLHF. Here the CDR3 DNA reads TGTGCCAGTAGTATAGATGAAGGGGGTGGCTCACCCCTCCACTTT.

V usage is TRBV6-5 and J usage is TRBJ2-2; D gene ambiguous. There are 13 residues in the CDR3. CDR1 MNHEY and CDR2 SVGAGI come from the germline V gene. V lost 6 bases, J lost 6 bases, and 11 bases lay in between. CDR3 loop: CASRSTTPGELFF. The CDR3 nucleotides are TGTGCCAGCAGATCTACGACTCCCGGGGAGCTGTTTTTT.

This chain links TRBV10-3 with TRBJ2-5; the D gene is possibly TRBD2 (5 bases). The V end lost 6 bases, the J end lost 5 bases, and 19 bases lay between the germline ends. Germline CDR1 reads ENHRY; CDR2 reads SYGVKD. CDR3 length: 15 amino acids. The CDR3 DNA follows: TGTGCCATCAGGCAAGCACTAGATTTGTTGGAGACCCAGTACTTC. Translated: CAIRQALDLLETQYF.

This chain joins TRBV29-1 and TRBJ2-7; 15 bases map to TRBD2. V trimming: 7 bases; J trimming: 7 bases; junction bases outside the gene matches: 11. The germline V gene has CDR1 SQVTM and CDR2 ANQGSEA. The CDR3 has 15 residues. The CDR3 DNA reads TGCAGCGCAATCCGGACTAGCGGGAGGGCCGGGGAGCAGTACTTC. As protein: CSAIRTSGRAGEQYF.

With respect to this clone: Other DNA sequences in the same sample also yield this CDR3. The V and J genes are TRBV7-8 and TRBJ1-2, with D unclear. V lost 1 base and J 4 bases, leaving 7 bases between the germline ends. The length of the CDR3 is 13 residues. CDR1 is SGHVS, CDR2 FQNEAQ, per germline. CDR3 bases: TGTGCCAGCAGCTTAGGGCGCGGCTATGGCTACACCTTC. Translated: CASSLGRGYGYTF.

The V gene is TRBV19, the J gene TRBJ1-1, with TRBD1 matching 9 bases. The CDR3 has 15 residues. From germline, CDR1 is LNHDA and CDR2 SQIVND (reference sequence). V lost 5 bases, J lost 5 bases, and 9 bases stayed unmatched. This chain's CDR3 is CASSVTGTGRTEAFF. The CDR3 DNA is TGTGCCAGTAGTGTTACAGGGACAGGGAGGACTGAAGCTTTCTTT.

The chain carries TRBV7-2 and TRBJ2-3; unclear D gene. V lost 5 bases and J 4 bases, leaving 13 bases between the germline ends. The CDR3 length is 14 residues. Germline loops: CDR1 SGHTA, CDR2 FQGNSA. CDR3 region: CASSPRGSPDTQYF. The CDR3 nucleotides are TGTGCCAGCAGCCCCCGTGGTAGCCCAGATACGCAGTATTTT.